The clone carrying this T cell receptor (beta chain) was seen ten or more times. The data were obtained in a study of neurological immune-mediated disorders. There are 15 residues in the CDR3. Trimming pared 6 bases from V and 6 bases from J, leaving 23 bases between. Germline V gene lookup returns CDR1 DFQATT and CDR2 SNEGSKA (reference sequence). CD4+ or CD8+ T cells, 1 million per library, were used for sorted libraries. The cDNA was synthesized by 5'RACE incorporating 10-nucleotide random UMIs. A single run covered 15-18 subjects with over 180 million TCR-beta sequences. MiXCR, run by TCRdb on the 5' RACE reads, gives a single entry per CDR3 protein. The top ten clones hold 9% of a sample with tens of thousands of distinct CDR3 sequences, approximately 5% of them seen once.

Sequences were obtained from CD4+ T cells from blood. This clonotype originated in a man between 18 and 35 years old in good health. The V call is TRBV20-1, the J call TRBJ1-1, with a possible D match to TRBD1 (5 bases). The CDR3 sequence: CSALDREKTFPEAFF. The DNA for the CDR3 is TGCAGTGCGCTCGACAGAGAGAAGACATTCCCTGAAGCTTTCTTT.